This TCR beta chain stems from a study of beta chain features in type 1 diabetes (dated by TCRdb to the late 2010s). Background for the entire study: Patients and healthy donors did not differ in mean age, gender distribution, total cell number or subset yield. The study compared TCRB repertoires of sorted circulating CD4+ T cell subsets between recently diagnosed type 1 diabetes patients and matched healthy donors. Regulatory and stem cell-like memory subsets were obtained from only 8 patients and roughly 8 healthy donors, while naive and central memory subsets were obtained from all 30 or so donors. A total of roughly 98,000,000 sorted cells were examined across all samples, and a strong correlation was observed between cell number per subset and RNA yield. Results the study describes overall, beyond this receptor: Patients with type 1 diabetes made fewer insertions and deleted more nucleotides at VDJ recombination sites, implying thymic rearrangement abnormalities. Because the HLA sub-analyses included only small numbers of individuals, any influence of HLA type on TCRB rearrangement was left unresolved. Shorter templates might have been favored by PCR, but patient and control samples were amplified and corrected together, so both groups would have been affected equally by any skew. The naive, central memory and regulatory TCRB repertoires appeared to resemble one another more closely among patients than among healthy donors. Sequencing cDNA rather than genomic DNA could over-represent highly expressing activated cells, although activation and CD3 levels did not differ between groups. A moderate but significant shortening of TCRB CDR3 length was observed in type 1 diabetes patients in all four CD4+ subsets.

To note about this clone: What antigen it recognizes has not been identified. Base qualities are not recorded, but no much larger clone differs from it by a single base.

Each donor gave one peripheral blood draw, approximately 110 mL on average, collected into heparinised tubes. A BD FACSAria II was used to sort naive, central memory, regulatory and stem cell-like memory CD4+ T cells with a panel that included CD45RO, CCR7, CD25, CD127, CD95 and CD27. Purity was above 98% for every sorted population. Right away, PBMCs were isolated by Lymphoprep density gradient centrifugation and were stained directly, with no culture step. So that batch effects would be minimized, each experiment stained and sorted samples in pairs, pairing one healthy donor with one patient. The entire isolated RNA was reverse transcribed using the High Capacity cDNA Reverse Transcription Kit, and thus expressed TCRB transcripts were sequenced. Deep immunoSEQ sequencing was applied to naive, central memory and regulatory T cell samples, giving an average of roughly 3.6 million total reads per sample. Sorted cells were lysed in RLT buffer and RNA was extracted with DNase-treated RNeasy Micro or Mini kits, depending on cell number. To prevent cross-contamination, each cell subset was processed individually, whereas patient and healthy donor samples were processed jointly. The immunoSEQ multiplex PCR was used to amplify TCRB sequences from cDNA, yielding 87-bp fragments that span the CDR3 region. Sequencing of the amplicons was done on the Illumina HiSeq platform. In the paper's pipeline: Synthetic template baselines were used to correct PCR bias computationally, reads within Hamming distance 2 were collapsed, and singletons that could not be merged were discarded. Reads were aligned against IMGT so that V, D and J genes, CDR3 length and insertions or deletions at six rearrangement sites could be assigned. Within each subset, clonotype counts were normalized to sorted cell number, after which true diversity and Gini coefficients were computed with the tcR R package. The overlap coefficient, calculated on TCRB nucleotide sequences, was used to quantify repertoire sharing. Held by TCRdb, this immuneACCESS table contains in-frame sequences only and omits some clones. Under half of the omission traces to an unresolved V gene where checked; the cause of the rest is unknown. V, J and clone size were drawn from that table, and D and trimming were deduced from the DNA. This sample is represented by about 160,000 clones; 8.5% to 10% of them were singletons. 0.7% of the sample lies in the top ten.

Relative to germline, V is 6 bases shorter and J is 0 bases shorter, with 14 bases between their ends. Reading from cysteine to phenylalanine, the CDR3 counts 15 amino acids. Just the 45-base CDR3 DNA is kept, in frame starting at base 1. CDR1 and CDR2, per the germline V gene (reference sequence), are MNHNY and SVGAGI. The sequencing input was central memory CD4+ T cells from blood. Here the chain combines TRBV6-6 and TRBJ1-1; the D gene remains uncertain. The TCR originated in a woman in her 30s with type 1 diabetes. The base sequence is TGTGCCAGCAGGGACTTATCAGAGATGAACACTGAAGCTTTCTTT. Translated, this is CASRDLSEMNTEAFF.